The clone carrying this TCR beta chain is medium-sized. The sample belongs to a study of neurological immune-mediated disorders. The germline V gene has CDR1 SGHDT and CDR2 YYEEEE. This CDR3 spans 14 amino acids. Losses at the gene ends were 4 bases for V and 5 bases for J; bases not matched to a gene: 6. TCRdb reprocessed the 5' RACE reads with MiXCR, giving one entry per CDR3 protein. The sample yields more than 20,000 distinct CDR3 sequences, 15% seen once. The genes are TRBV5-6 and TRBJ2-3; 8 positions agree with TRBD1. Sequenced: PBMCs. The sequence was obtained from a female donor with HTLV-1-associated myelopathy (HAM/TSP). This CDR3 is CASSPRQGRDTQYF. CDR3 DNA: TGTGCCAGCAGCCCCCGACAGGGGAGAGATACGCAGTATTTT.